The rows below give T cell receptor beta chains drawn from one sample of a study of T-cell memory formation after mild COVID-19. TCRdb ran MiXCR on the 5' RACE reads and lists one entry per CDR3 protein. Of 180,000 or so distinct CDR3 sequences in the sample, 16% are singletons; the top ten hold 2% to 2.5%. Sample: PBMCs or a T cell subset sorted from them (not recorded which). These receptors were collected from an adult woman who had mild COVID-19 (a few samples of this study predate the infection). Cell type and time point are not known. Each CDR3 is given with its conserved first and last residue. A D gene is named only where the DNA matches it firmly. Where a row states a size, it is once, few, many or the class of an expanded clone; other rows omit it.

d_gene,v_gene,len,j_gene,abundance,CDR3aa,CDR3nt
NA,TRBV2,11,TRBJ2-1,NA,CASSTGLEQFF,TGTGCCAGCAGTACAGGGCTTGAGCAGTTCTTC
NA,TRBV15,17,TRBJ2-3,NA,CATSRGGATLGTDTQYF,TGTGCCACCAGCAGAGGGGGTGCGACGTTGGGCACAGATACGCAGTATTTT
TRBD2,TRBV18,17,TRBJ2-1,few,CASSPVRWAGGSDEQFF,TGTGCCAGCTCACCTGTAAGGTGGGCGGGAGGATCCGATGAGCAGTTCTTC
TRBD1,TRBV7-6,17,TRBJ2-7,NA,CASSLGSTGTGAYEQYF,TGTGCCAGCAGCTTAGGCAGCACCGGGACAGGGGCATATGAGCAGTACTTC
NA,TRBV4-3,15,TRBJ2-3,NA,CASSQDVVSTDTQYF,TGCGCCAGCAGCCAAGATGTGGTTAGCACAGATACGCAGTATTTT
NA,TRBV5-1,13,TRBJ2-2,few,CASSLQDTGELFF,TGCGCCAGCAGCTTGCAAGACACCGGGGAGCTGTTTTTT
TRBD1,TRBV5-1,15,TRBJ2-1,few,CASSPGQGARHEQFF,TGCGCCAGCAGCCCCGGACAGGGGGCGAGGCATGAGCAGTTCTTC
NA,TRBV5-1,15,TRBJ1-1,NA,CASSSGTLGMTEAFF,TGCGCCAGCAGCTCCGGGACCCTCGGTATGACTGAAGCTTTCTTT
TRBD1,TRBV3-1,14,TRBJ2-3,NA,CASSHMDRSGTQYF,TGTGCCAGCAGCCATATGGACAGGTCCGGTACGCAGTATTTT
NA,TRBV5-1,15,TRBJ2-7,few,CASSSRGAGRYEQYF,TGCGCCAGCAGTTCGAGGGGGGCTGGGCGCTACGAGCAGTACTTC